This T cell receptor beta chain comes out of a study of T cells in Graves' hyperthyroidism and ophthalmopathy. The germline gives CDR1 SEHNR, CDR2 FQNEAQ (reference sequence). The CDR3 extends over 15 amino acids. The V gene lost 0 bases and the J gene lost 3 bases, with 11 bases spanning the gap. Study outcomes and limitations: A median roughly 6.6 months before onset, the model predicted ophthalmopathy. Ophthalmopathy was separated from stable hyperthyroidism by a 13 V-J model.

This clonotype occurred many times. Its antigen is as yet unknown. Amplified TCR beta CDR3 regions came from RNA transcripts. The HTBI primer set drove a first-round RT-PCR of the TCR CDR3. MiXCR was run by TCRdb on the multiplex PCR reads, yielding one entry per CDR3 protein. The data show hundreds of thousands of distinct CDR3 sequences, with approximately 15% seen just once and just under 25% held by the top ten. The specimen sequenced was blood. This receptor was obtained from a young woman with Graves' hyperthyroidism. The chain uses TRBV7-9 and TRBJ1-1; TRBD1 is a possible D gene (5 bases). The CDR3 here is CASSLALFRDTEAFF. The CDR3 DNA is TGTGCCAGCAGCTTAGCGCTTTTCAGGGACACTGAAGCTTTCTTT.